This entry features one T cell receptor (beta chain) sequence. Its antigen has not been determined. No base quality information exists; no much larger clone differs at one position. This sample is part of a study of T cells in lung cancer brain metastases (dated by TCRdb to the late 2010s). Notes on the research overall: Of the roughly 21 patients, 15 to 18 had a history of tobacco use, with a median of around 40 pack-years. The study compared TCR beta CDR3 repertoires of fully resected primary non-small cell lung cancers with those of paired brain metastases. About 90% of the 20 patients received no interval therapy between primary and metastasis resection. Median interval between primary and brain metastasis specimen acquisition was around 350 days. A cohort of roughly 20 patients was included, from whom 40 specimens were contributed, with one primary lung lesion and one brain metastasis obtained from each patient. An average DNA integrity number of approximately 4.1 was found in both primary and metastatic specimens, and no significant difference was detected between sites. Of the patients, around twelve were female and eight or nine were male, and their median age at first diagnosis was around 58 years.

Between about 2.24 and 5 ug genomic DNA was input per sample, and equal DNA input was given to paired samples. TCR beta libraries were built with the immunoSEQ hsTCRbeta Kit using multiplexed V and J gene primers in two PCR steps. Pooled libraries with positive and negative controls were sequenced on an Illumina MiSeq using a 100-cycle paired-end protocol. As for the authors' bioinformatics: The immunoSEQ vendor processed the raw data into normalized, annotated TCR beta repertoire reports. Richness was defined as unique clones by nucleotide sequence, and total richness was extrapolated with the iChao1 and Efron-Thisted estimators. Pielou's evenness, Simpson's index, top-ten clone proportional abundance, and Morisita overlap index were used to characterize and compare paired lesions. Entries here come from immuneACCESS through TCRdb and include only in-frame sequences with V and J called. Some clones fail to appear in such tables; in the studies checked, an unresolved V gene covers under half of the shortfall, and the cause of the remainder is unknown. D and trimming come from the DNA, and the V and J calls and clone size come from that table. The sample has roughly 5,000 clones on record, over 65% of them singletons. The ten largest clonotypes hold 9.2% of the sample.

According to the germline V gene, CDR1 reads SGHDN and CDR2 reads FVKESK. Taken from cysteine to phenylalanine, the CDR3 has 14 residues. The CDR3 DNA has 42 bases and is translated from base 1. The junction carries 9 bases between V and J, which are trimmed by 3 bases and 0 bases respectively. Beyond this particular receptor, the publication reports: DNA fragmentation in FFPE samples may have prevented retrieval of the complete infiltrating T cell repertoire. The study could not control for the effects of preoperative corticosteroids on T cell infiltration in brain metastases. Brain metastases had significantly fewer unique productive clones than paired primaries (median approximately 1,500 versus 4,500). The ten most abundant clones accounted for a significantly larger fraction of the repertoire in brain metastases than in primaries, which suggests clonal expansion. Most clones were lesion-specific, with limited overlap between paired lesions (mean Morisita index 0.23).

Patients underwent resection for synchronous oligometastatic disease or delayed recurrence of a solitary brain metastasis. To avoid including cancers other than NSCLC, any patient with a history of multiple malignancies was excluded. Using marked H&E slides as a guide, tumor areas were macrodissected from about five unstained roughly 9.4 um sections that had been deparaffinized. All specimens were formalin-fixed and paraffin-embedded (FFPE). The AllPrep DNA/RNA FFPE Kit was used to extract genomic DNA. This clonotype originated in a woman aged 50 to 60 with non-small cell lung cancer that had spread to the brain. This chain is built from TRBV14 and TRBJ2-7; the D gene is possibly TRBD2, with 5 bases matching. Sequencing used tumor tissue from a brain metastasis. The cell subset or site label on this specimen signifies: paired resected brain metastasis. The DNA is as follows: TGTGCCAGCAGCCAGACGGGAAGCTCCTACGAGCAGTACTTC. It specifies CASSQTGSSYEQYF.